The sequence of this T cell receptor beta chain was determined in a study of CD8+ T cells in alopecia areata. Whole-study context: Patients in the treated group were given tofacitinib by mouth, 5 to 10 mg twice a day. Overall study results and limits: Just one nonresponder means the tie between baseline CD8+ expansion and response stays uncertain.

cDNA prepared by RNA extraction and subsequent reverse transcription served as the template for sequencing. Clones were read by immunoSEQ multiplex PCR, and TCRdb kept only the in-frame ones, dropping some. The sample lists 150,000 to 200,000 clones; roughly 58% were seen once. The treatment denotes: oral pan-JAK inhibitor, 5-10 mg twice daily. Obtained from alopecia areata patients were lesional scalp punch biopsies along with peripheral blood. As regards this clone: The antigen remains unidentified. The junction departs from the called germline gene at one end, perhaps through a read error.

Germline V gene lookup returns CDR1 ENHRY and CDR2 SYGVKD. The CDR3 loop spans 13 amino acids. The chain combines TRBV10-3 with TRBJ2-4, with unresolved D. This TCR came from a human donor with alopecia areata. Material: CD4+ T cells sorted from blood, obtained at approximately week 56, from a patient treated with tofacitinib. Here the CDR3 reads CAISSSGGNIQYF. The CDR3 bases are TGTGCCATCAGTAGCTCGGGCGGAAACATTCAATACTTC.